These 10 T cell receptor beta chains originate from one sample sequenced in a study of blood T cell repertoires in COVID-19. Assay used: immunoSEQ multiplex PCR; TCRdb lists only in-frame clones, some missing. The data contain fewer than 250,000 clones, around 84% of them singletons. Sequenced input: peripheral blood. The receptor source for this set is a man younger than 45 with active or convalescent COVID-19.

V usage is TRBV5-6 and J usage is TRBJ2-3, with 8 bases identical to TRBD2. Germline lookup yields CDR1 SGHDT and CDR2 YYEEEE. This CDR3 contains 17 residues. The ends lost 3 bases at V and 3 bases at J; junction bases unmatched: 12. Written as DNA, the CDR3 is TGTGCCAGCAGCTGGCTCGGGAGGGCCGGTAAAACAGATACGCAGTATTTT. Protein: CASSWLGRAGKTDTQYF.

The CDR3 loop is CASSSVGGGEQFF. As DNA, the CDR3 is TGTGCCAGCTCATCGGTCGGCGGGGGGGAGCAGTTCTTC. This rearrangement joins TRBV18 to TRBJ2-1; 8 bases are a match to TRBD2. The V gene's germline CDR1 is KGHSH and CDR2 LQKENI. V shed 5 bases and J 10 bases; nucleotides not matched to a gene: 7. The CDR3 contains 13 residues.

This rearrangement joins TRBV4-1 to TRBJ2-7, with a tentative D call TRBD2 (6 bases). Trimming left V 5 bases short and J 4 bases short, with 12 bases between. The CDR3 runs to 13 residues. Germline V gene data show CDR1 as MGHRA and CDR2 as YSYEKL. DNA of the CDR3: TGCGCCAGCAGCGGGGGAGGAGGGTACGAGCAGTACTTC. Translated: CASSGGGGYEQYF.

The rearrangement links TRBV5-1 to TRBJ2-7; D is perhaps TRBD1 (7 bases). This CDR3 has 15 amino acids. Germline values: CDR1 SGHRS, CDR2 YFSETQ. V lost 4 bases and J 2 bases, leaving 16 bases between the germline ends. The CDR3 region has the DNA TGCGCCAGCAGCACGAGACAGGGCGGGGCCTACGAGCAGTACTTC. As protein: CASSTRQGGAYEQYF. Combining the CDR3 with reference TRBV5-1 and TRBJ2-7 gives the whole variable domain KAGVTQTPRYLIKTRGQQVTLSCSPISGHRSVSWYQQTPGQGLQFLFEYFSETQRNKGNFPGRFSGRQFSNSRSEMNVSTLELGDSALYLCASSTRQGGAYEQYFGPGTRLTVT.

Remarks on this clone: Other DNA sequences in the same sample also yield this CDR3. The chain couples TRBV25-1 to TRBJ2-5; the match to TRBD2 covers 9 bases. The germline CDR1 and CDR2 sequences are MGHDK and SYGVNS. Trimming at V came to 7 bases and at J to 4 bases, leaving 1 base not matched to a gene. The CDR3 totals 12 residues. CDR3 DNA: TGTGCCAGCATGCGGGGGGGAGAGACCCAGTACTTC. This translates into CASMRGGETQYF.

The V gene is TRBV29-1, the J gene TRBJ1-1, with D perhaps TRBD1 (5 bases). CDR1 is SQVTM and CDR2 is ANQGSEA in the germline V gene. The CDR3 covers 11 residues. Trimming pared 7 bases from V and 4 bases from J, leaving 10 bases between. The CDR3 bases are TGCAGCGGGCGGAGGGGCACTGAAGCTTTCTTT. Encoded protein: CSGRRGTEAFF.

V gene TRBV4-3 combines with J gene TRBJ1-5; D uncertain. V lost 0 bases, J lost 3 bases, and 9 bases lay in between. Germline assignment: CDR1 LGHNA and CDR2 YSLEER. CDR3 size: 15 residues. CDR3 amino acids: CASSQDGGYNQPQHF. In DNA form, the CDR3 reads TGCGCCAGCAGCCAAGATGGAGGCTACAATCAGCCCCAGCATTTT.

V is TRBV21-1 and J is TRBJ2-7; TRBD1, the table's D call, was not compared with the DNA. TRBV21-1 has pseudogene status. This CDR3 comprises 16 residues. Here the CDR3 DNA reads TGTGCCAGACCGAACTGGGAGGACAGGGGGCCCGACGAGCAGTACTTC. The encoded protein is CARPNWEDRGPDEQYF.

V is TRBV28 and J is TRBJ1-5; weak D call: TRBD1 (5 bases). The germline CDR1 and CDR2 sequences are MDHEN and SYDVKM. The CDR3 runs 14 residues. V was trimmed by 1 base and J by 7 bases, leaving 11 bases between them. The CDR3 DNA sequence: TGTGCCAGCAGTTTATCCGGGGGACTGCAGCCCCAGCATTTT. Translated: CASSLSGGLQPQHF.

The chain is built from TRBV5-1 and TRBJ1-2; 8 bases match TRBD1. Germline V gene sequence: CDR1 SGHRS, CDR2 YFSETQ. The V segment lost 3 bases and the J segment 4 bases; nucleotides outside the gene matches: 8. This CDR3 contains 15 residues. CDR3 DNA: TGCGCCAGCAGCTCCCAGGGGGCGCGTAGCTATGGCTACACCTTC. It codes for CASSSQGARSYGYTF.